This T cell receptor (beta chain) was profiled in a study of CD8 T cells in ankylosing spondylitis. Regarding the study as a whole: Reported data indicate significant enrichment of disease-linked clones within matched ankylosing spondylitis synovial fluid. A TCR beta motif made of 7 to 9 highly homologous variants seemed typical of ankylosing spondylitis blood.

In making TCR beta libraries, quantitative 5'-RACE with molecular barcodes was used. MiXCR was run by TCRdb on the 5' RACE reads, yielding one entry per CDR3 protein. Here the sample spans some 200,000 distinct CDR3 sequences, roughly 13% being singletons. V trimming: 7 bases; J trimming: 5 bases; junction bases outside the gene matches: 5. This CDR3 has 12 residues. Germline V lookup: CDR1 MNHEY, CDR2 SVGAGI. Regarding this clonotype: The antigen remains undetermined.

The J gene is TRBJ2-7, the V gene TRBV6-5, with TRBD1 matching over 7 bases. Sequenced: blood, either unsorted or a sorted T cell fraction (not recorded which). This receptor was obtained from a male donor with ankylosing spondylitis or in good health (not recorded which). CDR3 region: CASNRQGHEQYF. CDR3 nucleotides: TGTGCCAGCAATCGACAGGGCCACGAGCAGTACTTC.